The next 16 T cell receptor beta chains were all read from a single sample in a study of PD-1 blockade in classical Hodgkin lymphoma. All the patients suffered relapse after autologous stem cell transplantation, and brentuximab vedotin exposure differed. Assay: immunoSEQ multiplex PCR; the TCRdb copy retains only in-frame clones and omits some. The sample has approximately 84,000 clones; approximately 91% are singletons. Specimen: peripheral blood mononuclear cells (PBMCs), collected at baseline. The receptor set was obtained from a human donor with classical Hodgkin lymphoma.

The CDR3 loop reads CASSFDRRSTEAFF. The DNA of the CDR3 is TGTGCCAGCAGCTTTGACAGGAGATCTACTGAAGCTTTCTTT. V and J are TRBV11-2 and TRBJ1-1; possible D gene TRBD1, 6 bases. Trimming left V 3 bases short and J 5 bases short, with 13 bases between. CDR1 and CDR2 (germline): SGHAT, FQNNGV. CDR3 size: 14 residues.

V gene TRBV28 combines with J gene TRBJ2-1, with TRBD1 identical over 8 bases. J was trimmed by 5 bases and V by 8 bases; bases with no gene match: 11. The CDR3 is made up of 15 amino acids. Germline V gives CDR1 MDHEN, CDR2 SYDVKM. CDR3 coding DNA: TGTGCCAGCGATATTCCGGGACAGGCCGACAATGAGCAGTTCTTC. Translating gives CASDIPGQADNEQFF.

J is TRBJ2-5 and V is TRBV29-1; possible D gene TRBD2, 7 bases. The CDR3 runs to 16 residues. CDR1 is SQVTM and CDR2 is ANQGSEA in the germline V gene. The CDR3 sequence is CSLGGGRGPFGETQYF. The CDR3 coding sequence is TGCAGTCTGGGCGGGGGCAGGGGACCATTCGGAGAGACCCAGTACTTC.

The chain's CDR3 is CASSFSQGNTEAFF. The CDR3 coding sequence is TGCGCCAGCAGCTTCTCCCAGGGTAACACTGAAGCTTTCTTT. The chain uses TRBV5-1 and TRBJ1-1; D might be TRBD1 (5 bases). V was trimmed by 2 bases and J by 2 bases, leaving 10 bases between them. The CDR3 spans 14 residues. Germline-derived CDR1 and CDR2 are SGHRS and YFSETQ.

The chain recombines TRBV7-9 with TRBJ2-3; perhaps TRBD2 as D (5 bases). The CDR3 consists of 13 residues. V lost 1 base to trimming and J lost 7 bases, with 9 bases between them. Germline assignment: CDR1 SEHNR and CDR2 FQNEAQ (reference sequence). CDR3 coding DNA: TGTGCCAGCAGCTTAGAAGGCGGGTATACGCAGTATTTT. Protein sequence: CASSLEGGYTQYF.

This clone is a singleton in its sample. The chain has TRBV7-9 and TRBJ2-5; D tentatively reads TRBD1 or TRBD2 (5 bases each). The CDR3 spans 14 residues. V shed 6 bases and J shed 10 bases, with 21 bases lying between them. The germline V gene encodes CDR1 SEHNR and CDR2 FQNEAQ (reference sequence). This chain's CDR3 is CASRGSGPGWSQYF. DNA of the CDR3: TGTGCCAGCAGGGGCTCGGGGCCTGGTTGGAGCCAGTACTTC.

This chain links TRBV28 with TRBJ2-1, with 9 bases lining up with TRBD2. V trimming: 6 bases; J trimming: 2 bases; junction bases outside the gene matches: 8. The length of the CDR3 is 16 residues. Germline V gives CDR1 MDHEN, CDR2 SYDVKM. The CDR3 bases are TGTGCCAGCAGAGCAGGCGGGAGGGAAGCCTACAATGAGCAGTTCTTC. This encodes CASRAGGREAYNEQFF.

The chain links TRBV14 to TRBJ1-5; 7 bases are shared with TRBD1. Trimming at V came to 6 bases and at J to 6 bases, leaving 8 bases not matched to a gene. The CDR3 spans 14 residues. Germline V gene lookup returns CDR1 SGHDN and CDR2 FVKESK. CDR3 loop: CASSQTGEAQPQHF. The CDR3 nucleotides are TGTGCCAGCAGTCAAACAGGGGAGGCTCAGCCCCAGCATTTT. Supplemented by reference TRBV14 and TRBJ1-5, the full variable domain reads EAGVTQFPSHSVIEKGQTVTLRCDPISGHDNLYWYRRVMGKEIKFLLHFVKESKQDESGMPNNRFLAERTGGTYSTLKVQPAELEDSGVYFCASSQTGEAQPQHFGDGTRLSIL.

This chain uses TRBV5-1 with TRBJ1-1, with 8 bases fitting TRBD1. Germline lookup yields CDR1 SGHRS and CDR2 YFSETQ. The CDR3 has 15 residues. V dropped 4 bases and J dropped 3; count of bases not matched to a gene: 8. Written as DNA, the CDR3 is TGCGCCAGCAGCAAGACACAGGGGGTCCACACTGAAGCTTTCTTT. Protein sequence: CASSKTQGVHTEAFF. Full variable domain (missing parts from reference TRBV5-1 and TRBJ1-1): KAGVTQTPRYLIKTRGQQVTLSCSPISGHRSVSWYQQTPGQGLQFLFEYFSETQRNKGNFPGRFSGRQFSNSRSEMNVSTLELGDSALYLCASSKTQGVHTEAFFGQGTRLTVV.

The chain joins TRBV28 to TRBJ2-3, with 12 bases lining up with TRBD2. CDR1 and CDR2 (germline): MDHEN, SYDVKM. V lost 4 bases to trimming and J lost 6 bases; unmatched junction nucleotides: 8. This CDR3 region has 16 residues. The CDR3 DNA follows: TGTGCCAGCAGTTCTGGACTAGCGGGGATGGGGGATACGCAGTATTTT. It specifies CASSSGLAGMGDTQYF.

The chain combines TRBV5-6 with TRBJ2-7; TRBD1 might be the D (6 bases). Germline V lookup: CDR1 SGHDT, CDR2 YYEEEE. This CDR3 has 13 residues. The CDR3, as DNA: TGTGCAACTTCTGGAGCAGGGGAGAACGAGCAGTACTTC. This sequence encodes CATSGAGENEQYF.

This clone was observed a single time. The chain couples TRBV10-3 to TRBJ2-7; D tentatively reads TRBD1 or TRBD2 (5 bases each). Looked up from germline, CDR1 is ENHRY and CDR2 is SYGVKD. The length of the CDR3 is 14 residues. Trimming cost V 3 bases and J 9 bases, with 18 bases left between them. Written as DNA, the CDR3 is TGTGCCATCAGTGACGGGGCAGGGCACGCAGGGCAGTACTTC. As protein: CAISDGAGHAGQYF.

Here the CDR3 DNA reads TGCGCCAGCAGCCAAGAGGTCGGGGATGAGCAGTTCTTC. This sequence encodes CASSQEVGDEQFF. The chain links TRBV4-3 to TRBJ2-1; maybe TRBD2 (5 bases). Trimming stripped 0 bases from V and 8 bases from J, with 8 bases between. The CDR3 extends over 13 amino acids. The germline CDR1 and CDR2 sequences are LGHNA and YSLEER.

CDR3 DNA: TGTGCCAGCAGTTGGGGGCAGGGACCCTACGAGCAGTACTTC. Protein product: CASSWGQGPYEQYF. V is TRBV28 and J is TRBJ2-7; D may be TRBD1 (6 bases). Trimming stripped 4 bases from V and 2 bases from J, with 12 bases between. The CDR3 is made up of 14 amino acids. CDR1 and CDR2 from the germline V gene are MDHEN and SYDVKM. Using reference TRBV28 and TRBJ2-7 for the parts outside the CDR3, the full variable domain is DVKVTQSSRYLVKRTGEKVFLECVQDMDHENMFWYRQDPGLGLRLIYFSYDVKMKEKGDIPEGYSVSREKKERFSLILESASTNQTSMYLCASSWGQGPYEQYFGPGTRLTVT.

On this clone: Different DNA sequences within this sample yield the same CDR3. The rearrangement uses TRBV6-5 and TRBJ1-1; D unclear. The V end was cut by 2 bases, the J end by 1 base, with 8 bases between. The germline V gene encodes CDR1 MNHEY and CDR2 SVGAGI. The CDR3 is made up of 14 amino acids. DNA for the CDR3: TGTGCCAGCAGTTACAGGCAGACGAACACTGAAGCTTTCTTT. Translation: CASSYRQTNTEAFF.

This rearrangement joins TRBV5-1 to TRBJ1-1; D not resolved. Germline lookup yields CDR1 SGHRS and CDR2 YFSETQ. Trimming cost V 4 bases and J 6 bases, with 16 bases left between them. CDR3 length equals 14 residues. The CDR3 DNA reads as TGCGCCAGCAGCGTTGGAGCGGGGAGGGCTGAAGCTTTCTTT. Amino acid sequence: CASSVGAGRAEAFF.